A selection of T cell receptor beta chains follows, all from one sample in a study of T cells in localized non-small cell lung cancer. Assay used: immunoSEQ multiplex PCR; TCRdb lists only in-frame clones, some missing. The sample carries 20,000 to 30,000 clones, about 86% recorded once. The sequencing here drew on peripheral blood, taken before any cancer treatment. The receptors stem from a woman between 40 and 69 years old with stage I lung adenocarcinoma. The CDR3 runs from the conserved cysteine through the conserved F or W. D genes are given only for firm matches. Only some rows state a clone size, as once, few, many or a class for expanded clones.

CDR3 protein: CASREDSISYEQYF
CDR3 DNA: TGTGCCAGCAGAGAGGACAGCATCTCCTACGAGCAGTACTTC
J gene: TRBJ2-7
clone size: .
V gene: TRBV2
D gene: .

CDR3 protein: CASSSRLRDSPYEQYF
CDR3 DNA: TGTGCCAGCAGCTCTAGACTGAGGGACAGCCCCTACGAGCAGTACTTC
J gene: TRBJ2-7
clone size: .
V gene: TRBV7-6
D gene: TRBD1

CDR3 protein: CAISDGTGVRNYGYTF
CDR3 DNA: TGTGCCATCAGTGATGGGACAGGGGTTAGAAACTATGGCTACACCTTC
J gene: TRBJ1-2
clone size: .
V gene: TRBV10-3
D gene: TRBD1

CDR3 protein: CASSPQGGANYGYTF
CDR3 DNA: TGTGCCAGCAGCCCCCAAGGGGGCGCTAACTATGGCTACACCTTC
J gene: TRBJ1-2
clone size: .
V gene: TRBV7-8
D gene: TRBD1

CDR3 protein: CASSTSGSTGELFF
CDR3 DNA: TGTGCCAGCAGTACTAGCGGGTCCACCGGGGAGCTGTTTTTT
J gene: TRBJ2-2
clone size: .
V gene: TRBV28
D gene: TRBD2

CDR3 protein: CASSSGQGSGETQYF
CDR3 DNA: TGTGCCAGCAGCTCGGGACAGGGGTCGGGGGAGACCCAGTACTTC
J gene: TRBJ2-5
clone size: .
V gene: TRBV7-2
D gene: TRBD1

CDR3 protein: CASRENTEAFF
CDR3 DNA: TGTGCCAGTCGGGAGAACACTGAAGCTTTCTTT
J gene: TRBJ1-1
clone size: .
V gene: TRBV19
D gene: .

CDR3 protein: CASRGLAGGRETQYF
CDR3 DNA: TGCGCCAGCAGAGGGTTAGCGGGGGGACGAGAGACCCAGTACTTC
J gene: TRBJ2-5
clone size: .
V gene: TRBV5-1
D gene: TRBD2

CDR3 protein: CASSPRAASEGTQYF
CDR3 DNA: TGTGCCAGCTCACCTCGTGCGGCATCAGAAGGGACCCAGTACTTC
J gene: TRBJ2-5
clone size: .
V gene: TRBV18
D gene: .

CDR3 protein: CASSFGQAEKLFF
CDR3 DNA: TGTGCCAGCAGCTTCGGACAGGCGGAAAAACTGTTTTTT
J gene: TRBJ1-4
clone size: .
V gene: TRBV7-2
D gene: TRBD1

CDR3 protein: CASRDRGGAGFGPQHF
CDR3 DNA: TGTGCCAGTAGGGACAGGGGGGGAGCCGGATTCGGTCCCCAGCATTTT
J gene: TRBJ1-5
clone size: .
V gene: TRBV19
D gene: TRBD1

CDR3 protein: CASSSRGGNTEAFF
CDR3 DNA: TGTGCCAGTAGCTCCAGGGGCGGGAACACTGAAGCTTTCTTT
J gene: TRBJ1-1
clone size: .
V gene: TRBV19
D gene: .

CDR3 protein: CASSLIQETQYF
CDR3 DNA: TGTGCCAGCAGCTTGATCCAAGAGACCCAGTACTTC
J gene: TRBJ2-5
clone size: .
V gene: TRBV5-4
D gene: .

CDR3 protein: CATSREGPFYGYTF
CDR3 DNA: TGTGCCACCAGCAGAGAGGGACCTTTCTATGGCTACACCTTC
J gene: TRBJ1-2
clone size: .
V gene: TRBV15
D gene: .

CDR3 protein: CASTAGTGGFYEQYF
CDR3 DNA: TGTGCCAGCACCGCCGGGACAGGGGGATTCTACGAGCAGTACTTC
J gene: TRBJ2-7
clone size: .
V gene: TRBV5-4
D gene: TRBD1

CDR3 protein: CASRSPGVANEQFF
CDR3 DNA: TGTGCCAGCAGATCTCCGGGGGTAGCCAATGAGCAGTTCTTC
J gene: TRBJ2-1
clone size: few
V gene: TRBV28
D gene: .

CDR3 protein: CASSKGRQTTGELFF
CDR3 DNA: TGTGCCAGCAGTAAGGGCCGGCAAACCACCGGGGAGCTGTTTTTT
J gene: TRBJ2-2
clone size: once
V gene: TRBV28
D gene: .

CDR3 protein: CASSLSSGIQETQYF
CDR3 DNA: TGCGCCAGCAGCTTGTCCTCGGGGATCCAAGAGACCCAGTACTTC
J gene: TRBJ2-5
clone size: .
V gene: TRBV5-1
D gene: .

CDR3 protein: CASSLGGQETQYF
CDR3 DNA: TGTGCCAGCAGTTTGGGTGGACAAGAGACCCAGTACTTC
J gene: TRBJ2-5
clone size: once
V gene: TRBV28
D gene: .

CDR3 protein: CASSWETRRMNTEAFF
CDR3 DNA: TGCGCCAGCAGCTGGGAAACAAGGCGCATGAACACTGAAGCTTTCTTT
J gene: TRBJ1-1
clone size: .
V gene: TRBV5-1
D gene: .

CDR3 protein: CASSFFSAGSYEQYF
CDR3 DNA: TGTGCCAGCAGCTTCTTTTCGGCTGGTTCCTACGAGCAGTACTTC
J gene: TRBJ2-7
clone size: .
V gene: TRBV5-6
D gene: .

CDR3 protein: CASSVDRDETQYF
CDR3 DNA: TGTGCCAGCAGTGTCGACAGGGACGAGACCCAGTACTTC
J gene: TRBJ2-5
clone size: .
V gene: TRBV2
D gene: TRBD1

CDR3 protein: CASSTGTGKETQYF
CDR3 DNA: TGTGCCAGCAGTACCGGGACAGGGAAAGAGACCCAGTACTTC
J gene: TRBJ2-5
clone size: .
V gene: TRBV6-5
D gene: TRBD1

CDR3 protein: CASSQSENQPQHF
CDR3 DNA: TGCGCCAGCAGCCAGTCAGAGAATCAGCCCCAGCATTTT
J gene: TRBJ1-5
clone size: .
V gene: TRBV4-3
D gene: .

CDR3 protein: CASSATGGADGYTF
CDR3 DNA: TGTGCCAGCTCGGCTACAGGGGGCGCAGATGGCTACACCTTC
J gene: TRBJ1-2
clone size: .
V gene: TRBV18
D gene: TRBD1

CDR3 protein: CASSSGGIYGYTF
CDR3 DNA: TGTGCCAGCAGCTCCGGCGGCATCTATGGCTACACCTTC
J gene: TRBJ1-2
clone size: .
V gene: TRBV7-9
D gene: .

CDR3 protein: CATSKLRNEQFF
CDR3 DNA: TGTGCCACCAGCAAACTCAGGAATGAGCAGTTCTTC
J gene: TRBJ2-1
clone size: .
V gene: TRBV15
D gene: .

CDR3 protein: CASSYSAGSRSYEQYF
CDR3 DNA: TGTGCCAGCAGTTACTCGGCGGGGAGTAGGTCCTACGAGCAGTACTTC
J gene: TRBJ2-7
clone size: .
V gene: TRBV6-5
D gene: .

CDR3 protein: CASSDQGRYGYTF
CDR3 DNA: TGTGCCAGCAGTGACCAGGGGCGTTATGGCTACACCTTC
J gene: TRBJ1-2
clone size: few
V gene: TRBV2
D gene: .

CDR3 protein: CASSKRTVANTGELFF
CDR3 DNA: TGTGCCAGCAGTAAAAGGACAGTCGCGAACACCGGGGAGCTGTTTTTT
J gene: TRBJ2-2
clone size: .
V gene: TRBV14
D gene: .

CDR3 protein: CASSLVTGGDTEAFF
CDR3 DNA: TGTGCCAGCAGCTTAGTAACAGGGGGGGACACTGAAGCTTTCTTT
J gene: TRBJ1-1
clone size: .
V gene: TRBV13
D gene: TRBD1

CDR3 protein: CASSRDSKEWYNEQYF
CDR3 DNA: TGTGCCAGCAGCCGGGACAGCAAAGAGTGGTATAACGAGCAGTACTTC
J gene: TRBJ2-7
clone size: .
V gene: TRBV14
D gene: TRBD1

CDR3 protein: CASSQRGSTDTQYF
CDR3 DNA: TGTGCCAGCAGTCAGCGGGGGAGCACAGATACGCAGTATTTT
J gene: TRBJ2-3
clone size: .
V gene: TRBV6-4
D gene: TRBD2

CDR3 protein: CASSLAFGPGIEQFF
CDR3 DNA: TGCGCCAGCAGCTTGGCGTTTGGTCCAGGCATTGAGCAGTTCTTC
J gene: TRBJ2-1
clone size: .
V gene: TRBV5-1
D gene: .

CDR3 protein: CASRGSGPDYGYTF
CDR3 DNA: TGTGCCAGCAGAGGGTCAGGACCTGACTATGGCTACACCTTC
J gene: TRBJ1-2
clone size: once
V gene: TRBV28
D gene: .

CDR3 protein: CSVGQFYEQYF
CDR3 DNA: TGCAGCGTTGGGCAGTTCTACGAGCAGTACTTC
J gene: TRBJ2-7
clone size: .
V gene: TRBV29-1
D gene: .

CDR3 protein: CASSQDAGVTGELFF
CDR3 DNA: TGCGCCAGCAGCCAAGACGCAGGGGTGACCGGGGAGCTGTTTTTT
J gene: TRBJ2-2
clone size: .
V gene: TRBV4-3
D gene: .

CDR3 protein: CASRHSAGTDTQYF
CDR3 DNA: TGTGCCAGCAGGCATAGCGCCGGCACAGATACGCAGTATTTT
J gene: TRBJ2-3
clone size: few
V gene: TRBV13
D gene: .

CDR3 protein: CASGPGTSDVGKLFF
CDR3 DNA: TGTGCCAGCGGTCCCGGGACATCCGATGTGGGAAAACTGTTTTTT
J gene: TRBJ1-4
clone size: .
V gene: TRBV5-5
D gene: .

CDR3 protein: CASSHVGTSGLTEQFF
CDR3 DNA: TGTGCCAGCAGCCACGTTGGGACTAGCGGTCTGACTGAGCAGTTCTTC
J gene: TRBJ2-1
clone size: .
V gene: TRBV14
D gene: TRBD2

CDR3 protein: CASSAWVLREQYF
CDR3 DNA: TGTGCCAGCAGCGCGTGGGTCTTACGAGAGCAGTACTTC
J gene: TRBJ2-7
clone size: .
V gene: TRBV28
D gene: .

CDR3 protein: CASSYSQGMGYTF
CDR3 DNA: TGTGCCAGCAGTTACTCACAGGGAATGGGCTACACCTTC
J gene: TRBJ1-2
clone size: .
V gene: TRBV6-5
D gene: .

CDR3 protein: CASSLRNSGGGQETQYF
CDR3 DNA: TGTGCCAGCAGCTTACGGAATAGCGGGGGGGGTCAAGAGACCCAGTACTTC
J gene: TRBJ2-5
clone size: few
V gene: TRBV11-3
D gene: TRBD2

CDR3 protein: CASSEVGGRYEQYF
CDR3 DNA: TGTGCCAGCAGTGAAGTAGGGGGGCGGTACGAGCAGTACTTC
J gene: TRBJ2-7
clone size: once
V gene: TRBV6-1
D gene: .

CDR3 protein: CASSGAGSFSTDTQYF
CDR3 DNA: TGTGCCAGCAGCGGGGCGGGTAGCTTTAGCACAGATACGCAGTATTTT
J gene: TRBJ2-3
clone size: .
V gene: TRBV7-3
D gene: .

CDR3 protein: CASSLRNVEGNNSPLHF
CDR3 DNA: TGTGCCAGCAGTTTAAGGAATGTCGAGGGTAATAATTCACCCCTCCACTTT
J gene: TRBJ1-6
clone size: .
V gene: TRBV27
D gene: .

CDR3 protein: CASSLGDRNSNQPQHF
CDR3 DNA: TGTGCCAGCAGCTTAGGGGACAGGAATAGCAATCAGCCCCAGCATTTT
J gene: TRBJ1-5
clone size: .
V gene: TRBV7-2
D gene: TRBD1

CDR3 protein: CASSLFGGQGYNEQFF
CDR3 DNA: TGTGCCAGCAGCTTGTTCGGGGGACAGGGGTACAATGAGCAGTTCTTC
J gene: TRBJ2-1
clone size: .
V gene: TRBV7-9
D gene: TRBD1

CDR3 protein: CASSLGGNTEAFF
CDR3 DNA: TGTGCCAGCAGCTTGGGAGGGAACACTGAAGCTTTCTTT
J gene: TRBJ1-1
clone size: once
V gene: TRBV5-6
D gene: .

CDR3 protein: CASREGDTQYF
CDR3 DNA: TGTGCCAGCAGAGAGGGAGATACGCAGTATTTT
J gene: TRBJ2-3
clone size: .
V gene: TRBV2
D gene: .

CDR3 protein: CASSVGAGAHEQYF
CDR3 DNA: TGTGCCAGCAGCGTAGGGGCAGGGGCCCACGAGCAGTACTTC
J gene: TRBJ2-7
clone size: .
V gene: TRBV9
D gene: .

CDR3 protein: CASSASGEDSPLHF
CDR3 DNA: TGTGCCAGCAGCGCGTCGGGGGAAGATTCACCCCTCCACTTT
J gene: TRBJ1-6
clone size: .
V gene: TRBV9
D gene: .

CDR3 protein: CASSPRESPYEQYF
CDR3 DNA: TGTGCCAGCAGCCCCAGAGAGTCCCCCTACGAGCAGTACTTC
J gene: TRBJ2-7
clone size: .
V gene: TRBV5-4
D gene: .

CDR3 protein: CASSPTQGNTEAFF
CDR3 DNA: TGTGCCAGCAGCCCCACACAGGGGAACACTGAAGCTTTCTTT
J gene: TRBJ1-1
clone size: .
V gene: TRBV11-2
D gene: .